The entry that follows covers one T cell receptor (beta chain) sequence. Its target is unknown. The germline CDR1 and CDR2 sequences are MDHEN and SYDVKM. This CDR3 comprises 14 residues. V shed 1 base and J shed 3 bases, with 10 bases lying between them. The data originate from a study of cytomegalovirus exposure and HLA in healthy donors. Only in-frame clones appear in the TCRdb table, and some are missing; sequencing was by immunoSEQ multiplex PCR. The data show 150,000 to 200,000 clones, just under 85% seen once. The donors were in the approximately 110-subject validation cohort; that cohort was separate from the roughly 680-subject first cohort. The study, taken as a whole, reports: Rare sequences made up most TCRs, while some public TCRs were found in many donors. TCR beta chains numbering some 160 were designated cytomegalovirus-associated.

The clonotype originates from a young man in good health and CMV-seropositive. The material sequenced was PBMCs. The V gene is TRBV28, the J gene TRBJ2-7; D call uncertain. CDR3 DNA: TGTGCCAGCAGTTTATCACAGAGAGTCTACGAGCAGTACTTC. Its protein is CASSLSQRVYEQYF.